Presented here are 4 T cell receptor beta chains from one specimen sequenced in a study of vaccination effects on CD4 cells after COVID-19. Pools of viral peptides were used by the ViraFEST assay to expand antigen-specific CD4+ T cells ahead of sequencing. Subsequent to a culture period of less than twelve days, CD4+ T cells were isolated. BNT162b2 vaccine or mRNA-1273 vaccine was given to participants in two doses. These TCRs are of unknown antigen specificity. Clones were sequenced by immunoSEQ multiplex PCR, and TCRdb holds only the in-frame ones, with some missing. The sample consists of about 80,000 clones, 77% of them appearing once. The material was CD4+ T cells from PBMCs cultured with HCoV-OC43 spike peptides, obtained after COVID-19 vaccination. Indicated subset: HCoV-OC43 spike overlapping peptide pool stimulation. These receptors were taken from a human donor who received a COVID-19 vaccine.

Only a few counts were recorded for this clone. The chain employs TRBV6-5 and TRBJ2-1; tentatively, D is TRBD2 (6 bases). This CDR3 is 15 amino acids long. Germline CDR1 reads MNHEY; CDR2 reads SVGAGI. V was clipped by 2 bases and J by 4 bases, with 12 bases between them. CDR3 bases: TGTGCCAGCAGTTACGGGGGGAAGGTTTACAATGAGCAGTTCTTC. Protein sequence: CASSYGGKVYNEQFF.

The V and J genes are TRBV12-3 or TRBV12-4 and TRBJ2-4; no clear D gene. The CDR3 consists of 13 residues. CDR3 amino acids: CAAHFLAKNIQYF. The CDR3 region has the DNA TGTGCAGCACATTTTCTAGCCAAAAACATTCAGTACTTC.

CDR3 protein: CASGNRGREYGYTF. In DNA, the CDR3 is TGTGCCAGCGGGAACAGGGGGCGCGAATATGGCTACACCTTC. V and J are TRBV6-5 and TRBJ1-2; 9 nucleotides line up with TRBD1. Germline V lookup: CDR1 MNHEY, CDR2 SVGAGI. The CDR3 consists of 14 residues. V lost 8 bases, J lost 5 bases, and 9 bases stayed unmatched.

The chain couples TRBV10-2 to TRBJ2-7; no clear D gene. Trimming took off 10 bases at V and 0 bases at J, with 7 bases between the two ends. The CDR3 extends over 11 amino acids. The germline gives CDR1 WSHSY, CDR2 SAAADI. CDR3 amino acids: CAKLASYEQYV. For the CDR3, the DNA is TGCGCCAAGTTGGCCTCCTACGAGCAGTACGTC.